Presented here are 3 T cell receptor beta chains from one specimen sequenced in a study of T cell responses to AZD1222 COVID-19 vaccine. Assay used: immunoSEQ multiplex PCR; TCRdb lists only in-frame clones, some missing. The table lists under 130,000 clones, 91% of them singletons. The specimen comprised peripheral blood, sampled on day 0 of AZD1222 vaccination. These receptors all come from an adult in good health.

This chain uses TRBV28 with TRBJ1-1, with D hard to call. The germline V gene has CDR1 MDHEN and CDR2 SYDVKM. The CDR3 totals 14 residues. Trimming stripped 3 bases from V and 1 base from J, with 9 bases between. DNA for the CDR3: TGTGCCAGCAGTTTTCTAAGACCGAACACTGAAGCTTTCTTT. This translates into CASSFLRPNTEAFF.

In this sample, this clone turned up once. The rearrangement links TRBV29-1 to TRBJ1-6; 7 bases line up with TRBD1. The CDR3 has 14 residues. The V gene's germline CDR1 is SQVTM and CDR2 ANQGSEA. The junction had 8 bases not matched to a gene; V was cut back by 6 bases and J by 6 bases. The CDR3 reads CSVATGTANSPLHF. As DNA, the CDR3 is TGCAGCGTCGCAACCGGGACAGCTAATTCACCCCTCCACTTT.

The chain carries TRBV3-1 (or the pseudogene TRBV3-2) and TRBJ1-1, with D possibly being TRBD1 (6 bases). V lost 6 bases and J lost 4, with 9 bases in between. Germline CDR1 and CDR2: LGHDT and YNNKEL (reference sequence). The CDR3 length is 12 residues. In nucleotides, the CDR3 is TGTGCCAGCAGGCGGGGGCGCACTGAAGCTTTCTTT. Translation gives CASRRGRTEAFF.